A selection of T cell receptor beta chains follows, all from one sample in a study of T cells after yellow fever vaccination. TCRdb processed the 5' RACE reads anew with MiXCR; each CDR3 protein has one entry. This repertoire shows about 630,000 distinct CDR3 sequences, more than 9% found once; its top ten account for more than 13%. The sequencing used PBMCs, collected on the day of the yellow fever booster vaccination. The receptors shown here come from a man aged 25 to 40 who received the YFV17D yellow fever vaccine. Each CDR3 is given with its conserved first and last residue. The D gene is left open where the match is weak. Not every row has a clone size; where given, it reads once, few, many or a size class.

TRBJ2-4 | TRBD2 | few | TRBV5-1 | CASSRTSGRENIQYF | TGCGCCAGCTCGAGGACTAGCGGGAGGGAAAACATTCAGTACTTC
TRBJ2-2 | . | few | TRBV12-3/TRBV12-4 | CASSLTEGELFF | TGTGCCAGCAGTTTAACCGAGGGGGAGCTGTTTTTT
TRBJ2-7 | TRBD2 | . | TRBV27 | CASRWGGEQYF | TGTGCCAGCCGATGGGGGGGGGAGCAGTACTTC
TRBJ1-1 | . | few | TRBV7-9 | CASSLAYSGTEAFF | TGTGCCAGCAGCTTAGCGTACTCGGGGACTGAAGCTTTCTTT
TRBJ1-5 | . | few | TRBV7-9 | CASSIGGFNYQPQHF | TGTGCCAGCAGCATCGGGGGTTTTAATTATCAGCCCCAGCATTTT
TRBJ2-1 | . | . | TRBV12-3/TRBV12-4 | CASRPGKPSSPIPYNEQFF | TGTGCCAGCAGGCCTGGTAAGCCCTCCTCACCGATTCCCTACAATGAGCAGTTCTTC
TRBJ2-1 | . | . | TRBV2 | CASSGDGSYNEQFF | TGTGCCAGCAGTGGGGACGGCTCCTACAATGAGCAGTTCTTC
TRBJ2-1 | TRBD2 | few | TRBV29-1 | CSVDPAGGDGEQFF | TGCAGCGTTGACCCAGCGGGAGGTGATGGTGAGCAGTTCTTC
TRBJ1-6 | . | . | TRBV2 | CASSRQGESPLHF | TGTGCCAGCAGCCGACAAGGGGAATCACCCCTCCACTTT
TRBJ1-5 | . | . | TRBV5-5 | CASSLVDSQYNQPQHF | TGTGCCAGCAGCTTGGTGGACAGCCAGTACAATCAGCCCCAGCATTTT
TRBJ2-1 | TRBD1 | few | TRBV5-1 | CASSFQDRGRTYNEQFF | TGCGCCAGCAGCTTCCAGGACAGGGGGAGAACCTACAATGAGCAGTTCTTC
TRBJ2-3 | . | . | TRBV19 | CASSNGPDTQYF | TGTGCCAGTAGCAACGGTCCGGATACGCAGTATTTT
TRBJ2-5 | . | . | TRBV6-1 | CASKMVQDMETQYF | TGTGCCAGCAAGATGGTCCAGGACATGGAGACCCAGTACTTC
TRBJ2-2 | . | few | TRBV5-1 | CASSLNRLNTGELFF | TGCGCCAGCAGCTTAAATCGACTTAACACCGGGGAGCTGTTTTTT
TRBJ2-1 | . | many | TRBV29-1 | CSVPKGPSSGEQFF | TGCAGCGTGCCCAAAGGGCCAAGCTCGGGTGAGCAGTTCTTC
TRBJ2-5 | . | few | TRBV7-9 | CASSLLLKETQYF | TGTGCCAGCAGCTTACTCCTTAAAGAGACCCAGTACTTC
TRBJ2-4 | TRBD1 | . | TRBV6-1 | CASSLTGLSKNIQYF | TGTGCCAGCAGTCTGACAGGGTTGTCCAAAAACATTCAGTACTTC
TRBJ2-3 | . | few | TRBV29-1 | CSVEDRADTQYF | TGCAGCGTTGAAGATCGAGCAGATACGCAGTATTTT
TRBJ2-7 | . | many | TRBV12-3/TRBV12-4 | CASSLSSGSTYEQYF | TGTGCCAGCAGCTTAAGCTCAGGGTCCACCTACGAGCAGTACTTC
TRBJ2-3 | TRBD2 | many | TRBV5-1 | CASSPRAGSTDTQYF | TGCGCCAGCAGCCCGCGAGCGGGGTCCACAGATACGCAGTATTTT
TRBJ2-1 | . | few | TRBV4-3 | CASSQDVTGYNEQFF | TGCGCCAGCAGCCAAGATGTGACGGGTTACAATGAGCAGTTCTTC
TRBJ2-3 | . | . | TRBV5-1 | CASSLALPKDTQYF | TGCGCCAGCAGCTTGGCCTTGCCAAAAGATACGCAGTATTTT
TRBJ2-3 | TRBD1 | . | TRBV5-1 | CASSLISGTGLSDTQYF | TGCGCCAGCAGCTTGATCTCCGGGACAGGGTTATCAGATACGCAGTATTTT
TRBJ2-1 | TRBD2 | . | TRBV11-2 | CASLPVRDYNDEQFF | TGTGCCAGCCTCCCTGTGCGGGACTATAATGATGAGCAGTTCTTC
TRBJ1-6 | TRBD1 | few | TRBV7-2 | CASSREGTGGSPLHF | TGTGCCAGCTCTCGCGAAGGGACAGGGGGATCACCCCTCCACTTT
TRBJ1-5 | . | . | TRBV28 | CASSLILRGGQPQHF | TGTGCCAGCAGTTTAATTTTGAGGGGCGGTCAGCCCCAGCATTTT
TRBJ2-1 | TRBD2 | few | TRBV6-5 | CASSYPNRGVDEQFF | TGTGCCAGCAGTTACCCGAACCGGGGGGTGGATGAGCAGTTCTTC
TRBJ2-1 | TRBD2 | . | TRBV19 | CASGLASSSYNEQFF | TGTGCCAGTGGACTAGCATCGAGCTCCTACAATGAGCAGTTCTTC
TRBJ1-1 | . | . | TRBV7-9 | CASTLTGTMNTEAFF | TGTGCCAGCACCCTAACGGGGACCATGAACACTGAAGCTTTCTTT
TRBJ2-1 | . | . | TRBV7-6 | CASSRGDREQFF | TGTGCCAGCAGCCGAGGGGATCGAGAGCAGTTCTTC